This T cell receptor (beta chain) was captured by sequencing in a study of neoadjuvant anti-PD-1 for oral cavity cancer. Across the study: Patients without progression got a fourth dose around day 43.

The time point denotes: after neoadjuvant nivolumab, at surgical resection. Germline V CDR1 and CDR2: MNHNS, SASEGT. The length of the CDR3 is 16 residues. V shed 1 base, J shed 0 bases, and the junction held 4 bases outside the gene matches. Six replicates per PBMC sample, mostly from 480 ng of genomic DNA. TCRdb's copy holds only in-frame clones and misses some; the assay was immunoSEQ multiplex PCR. Found here are 9,500 to 10,000 clones, around 66% of them singletons; the top ten hold around 4%. The V call is TRBV6-1, the J call TRBJ2-7; TRBD1 aligns across 9 bases. This specimen consisted of PBMCs, obtained after nivolumab (anti-PD-1) treatment. The sequence came from a person aged 35-79 years with oral cavity squamous cell carcinoma. This CDR3 is CASSEGTGVSSYEQYF. In DNA form, the CDR3 reads TGTGCCAGCAGTGAAGGGACAGGGGTGAGCTCCTACGAGCAGTACTTC.